The 15 T cell receptor beta chains presented below share a single source sample, sequenced in a study of Ad26.COV2.S vaccination and SARS-CoV-2 variants. Sequencing used immunoSEQ multiplex PCR; TCRdb keeps in-frame clones, though not all of them. The sample lists around 450,000 clones; 89% were seen once. Described treatment: 15 to 20 received Ad26.COV2.S at low or high dose, single or two shots; about 5 received placebo; per-sample allocation not given. Sampling took place 63 days after the first vaccine or placebo injection. The sample was peripheral blood, taken in a trial of Ad26.COV2.S vaccine versus placebo. The origin of the receptors is a person between 18 and 65 years old who received the Ad26.COV2.S COVID-19 vaccine or a placebo.

The chain combines TRBV28 with TRBJ2-1; 7 bases map to TRBD1. The CDR3 covers 11 residues. V dropped 6 bases and J dropped 10; count of bases not matched to a gene: 3. CDR1 is MDHEN, CDR2 SYDVKM, per germline. The DNA of the CDR3 is TGTGCCAGCAGCTTGACAGGGGAGCAGTTCTTC. Its translation is CASSLTGEQFF.

The rearrangement uses TRBV11-2 and TRBJ1-1, with D possibly being TRBD1 (5 bases). The V gene's germline CDR1 is SGHAT and CDR2 FQNNGV. V lost 4 bases and J lost 4, with 19 bases in between. This CDR3 contains 16 residues. The CDR3 DNA reads TGTGCCAGCAGCTCCCTAGTTTGGGGGGAGACCACTGAAGCTTTCTTT. Its translation is CASSSLVWGETTEAFF.

The chain has TRBV5-4 and TRBJ1-1, with a tentative D call TRBD1 (5 bases). V shed 5 bases and J shed 5 bases, with 19 bases lying between them. The germline gives CDR1 SGHNT, CDR2 YYREEE (reference sequence). The CDR3 runs 15 residues. The CDR3 loop is CASRKSDSPGTEAFF. The DNA of the CDR3 is TGTGCCAGCAGAAAAAGTGACAGTCCGGGTACTGAAGCTTTCTTT. Combining the CDR3 with reference TRBV5-4 and TRBJ1-1 gives the whole variable domain ETGVTQSPTHLIKTRGQQVTLRCSSQSGHNTVSWYQQALGQGPQFIFQYYREEENGRGNFPPRFSGLQFPNYSSELNVNALELDDSALYLCASRKSDSPGTEAFFGQGTRLTVV.

V gene TRBV10-2 combines with J gene TRBJ2-2, with 8 bases that match TRBD1. The germline CDR1 and CDR2 sequences are WSHSY and SAAADI. V shed 6 bases, J shed 1 base, and the junction held 4 bases outside the gene matches. The CDR3 extends over 15 amino acids. CDR3 nucleotide sequence: TGCGCCAGCAGGGCGGACAGGGAGAACACCGGGGAGCTGTTTTTT. Its protein product is CASRADRENTGELFF.

The chain recombines TRBV11-2 with TRBJ1-1, with unresolved D. The V gene lost 5 bases and the J gene lost 0 bases, with 7 bases spanning the gap. The CDR3 loop spans 13 amino acids. Germline V gives CDR1 SGHAT, CDR2 FQNNGV. CDR3 coding DNA: TGTGCCAGCAGCCCGCAAATGAACACTGAAGCTTTCTTT. Its protein is CASSPQMNTEAFF.

The chain has TRBV20-1 and TRBJ1-2; D not certain. V was clipped by 5 bases and J by 9 bases, with 10 bases between them. CDR1 DFQATT and CDR2 SNEGSKA come from the germline V gene (reference sequence). The CDR3 is 10 residues long. This chain's CDR3 is CSARRPRYTF. The CDR3 DNA reads as TGCAGTGCTCGTCGTCCACGCTACACCTTC.

The V gene is TRBV6-6, the J gene TRBJ1-2, with D unresolved. Germline CDR1 reads MNHNY; CDR2 reads SVGAGI (reference sequence). The CDR3 consists of 11 residues. Between the trimmed V and J ends, which lost 2 bases and 8 bases, there was a span of 6 bases. CDR3 sequence (DNA): TGTGCCAGCAGTTACGAACGGGGCTACACCTTC. Amino acids: CASSYERGYTF.

V usage is TRBV11-1 and J usage is TRBJ1-1, with 8 bases lining up with TRBD1. The CDR3 is 11 amino acids. Germline V gene lookup returns CDR1 SGHAT and CDR2 FQDESV (reference sequence). Unmatched junction bases numbered 3, after V lost 4 bases and J lost 11 bases. CDR3 nucleotides: TGTGCCAGCAGCTCCACAGGGGGGGCTTTCTTT. This gives the protein CASSSTGGAFF.

The rearrangement links TRBV7-8 to TRBJ1-1, with no clear D. The germline V and J ends were trimmed by 5 bases and 4 bases, with 17 bases remaining between them. Germline V gives CDR1 SGHVS, CDR2 FQNEAQ. This CDR3 comprises 15 residues. DNA of the CDR3: TGTGCCAGCAGCCCGACTCGGGGTTTCGGCACTGAAGCTTTCTTT. Translation gives CASSPTRGFGTEAFF.

This clone appeared a single time. The chain carries TRBV28 and TRBJ2-7; 12 nucleotides agree with TRBD2. V gave up 10 bases and J gave up 4 bases; unmatched junction bases: 11. Germline CDR1 MDHEN, CDR2 SYDVKM. CDR3 size: 15 residues. The DNA for the CDR3 is TGTGCCATCGTCTCGTGGGGGACTAGCGGGTACGAGCAGTACTTC. Encoded protein: CAIVSWGTSGYEQYF. Based on the CDR3 plus reference TRBV28 and TRBJ2-7, the full variable domain is DVKVTQSSRYLVKRTGEKVFLECVQDMDHENMFWYRQDPGLGLRLIYFSYDVKMKEKGDIPEGYSVSREKKERFSLILESASTNQTSMYLCAIVSWGTSGYEQYFGPGTRLTVT.

The chain employs TRBV7-9 and TRBJ2-1; 7 bases are shared with TRBD2. The V segment lost 7 bases and the J segment 0 bases; nucleotides outside the gene matches: 9. CDR3 size: 16 residues. The germline V gene encodes CDR1 SEHNR and CDR2 FQNEAQ (reference sequence). The CDR3 loop reads CASILGGTSSYNEQFF. DNA for the CDR3: TGTGCCAGCATCCTGGGAGGGACGAGCTCCTACAATGAGCAGTTCTTC.

The CDR3 reads CSVHLGAPTDTQYF. The CDR3 DNA follows: TGCAGCGTCCACCTGGGTGCCCCCACAGATACGCAGTATTTT. The genes are TRBV29-1 and TRBJ2-3; D is unresolved. V dropped 6 bases and J dropped 2 bases, with 15 bases sitting between them. The CDR3 has 14 residues. Germline V CDR1 and CDR2: SQVTM, ANQGSEA.

This clone was seen just once. The CDR3: CACSTGGSEAFF. The CDR3 DNA is TGTGCCTGTTCCACAGGGGGTTCTGAAGCTTTCTTT. The V and J genes are TRBV30 and TRBJ1-1; 8 bases fit TRBD1. Trimming cost V 6 bases and J 6 bases; bases outside gene matches: 6. This CDR3 has 12 residues. Germline V gene data show CDR1 as GTSNPN and CDR2 as SVGIG (reference sequence).

For this clone: Other nucleotide sequences from this sample produce the same CDR3. The V and J genes are TRBV27 and TRBJ2-3; D is ambiguous. Germline CDR1 is MNHEY and CDR2 is SMNVEV (reference sequence). This CDR3 has 14 residues. Trimming left V 6 bases short and J 2 bases short, with 12 bases between. The CDR3 is CASSLKRTTDTQYF. CDR3 nucleotides: TGTGCCAGCAGCCTCAAAAGAACCACAGATACGCAGTATTTT.

V usage is TRBV28 and J usage is TRBJ2-1, with 11 bases that match TRBD2. This CDR3 contains 18 residues. With V trimmed by 2 bases and J by 3 bases, 9 bases remained unmatched. The V gene's germline CDR1 is MDHEN and CDR2 SYDVKM. CDR3 loop: CASSLAAFGTSGYNEQFF. The CDR3 nucleotides read TGTGCCAGCAGTTTAGCCGCCTTCGGGACTAGCGGCTACAATGAGCAGTTCTTC. Full variable domain (outside the CDR3, taken from reference TRBV28 and TRBJ2-1): DVKVTQSSRYLVKRTGEKVFLECVQDMDHENMFWYRQDPGLGLRLIYFSYDVKMKEKGDIPEGYSVSREKKERFSLILESASTNQTSMYLCASSLAAFGTSGYNEQFFGPGTRLTVL.